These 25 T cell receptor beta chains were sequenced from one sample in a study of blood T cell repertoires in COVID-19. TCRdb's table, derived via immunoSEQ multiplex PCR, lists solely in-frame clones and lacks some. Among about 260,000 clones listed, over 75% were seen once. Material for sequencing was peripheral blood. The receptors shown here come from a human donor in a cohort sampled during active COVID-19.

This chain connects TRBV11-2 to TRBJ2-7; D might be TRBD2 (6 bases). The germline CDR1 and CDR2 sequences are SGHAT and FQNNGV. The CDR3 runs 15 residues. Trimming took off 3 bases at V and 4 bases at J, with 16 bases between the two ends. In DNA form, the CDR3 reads TGTGCCAGCAGCTTCGATCGGACTACTTTGTACGAGCAGTACTTC. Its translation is CASSFDRTTLYEQYF.

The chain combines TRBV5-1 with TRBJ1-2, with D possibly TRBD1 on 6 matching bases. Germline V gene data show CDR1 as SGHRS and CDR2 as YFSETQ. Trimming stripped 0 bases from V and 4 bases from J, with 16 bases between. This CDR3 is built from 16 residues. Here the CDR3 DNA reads TGCGCCAGCAGCTTGGAAAGGACAGAGGATAGCTATGGCTACACCTTC. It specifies CASSLERTEDSYGYTF.

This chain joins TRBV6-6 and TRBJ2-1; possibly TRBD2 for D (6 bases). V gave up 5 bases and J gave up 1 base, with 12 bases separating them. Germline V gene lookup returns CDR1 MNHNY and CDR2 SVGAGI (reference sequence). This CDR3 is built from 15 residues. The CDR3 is CASSTQGLSYNEQFF. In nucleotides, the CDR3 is TGTGCCAGCAGTACCCAGGGACTGTCCTACAATGAGCAGTTCTTC.

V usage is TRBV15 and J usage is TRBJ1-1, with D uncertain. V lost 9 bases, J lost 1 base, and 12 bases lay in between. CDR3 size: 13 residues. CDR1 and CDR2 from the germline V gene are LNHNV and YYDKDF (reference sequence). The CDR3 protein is CATSLTQNTEAFF. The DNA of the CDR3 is TGTGCCACGTCCCTTACACAGAACACTGAAGCTTTCTTT.

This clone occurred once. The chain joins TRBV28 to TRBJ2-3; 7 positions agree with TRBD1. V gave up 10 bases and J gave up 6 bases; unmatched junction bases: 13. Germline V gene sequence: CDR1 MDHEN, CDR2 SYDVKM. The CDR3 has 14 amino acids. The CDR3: CAINKQGRRDTQYF. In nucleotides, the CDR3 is TGTGCCATCAATAAACAGGGGAGACGGGATACGCAGTATTTT.

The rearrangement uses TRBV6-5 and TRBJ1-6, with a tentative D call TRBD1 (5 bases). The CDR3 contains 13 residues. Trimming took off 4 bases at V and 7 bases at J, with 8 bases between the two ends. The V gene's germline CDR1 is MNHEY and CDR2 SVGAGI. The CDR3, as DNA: TGTGCCAGCAGTTTAGGGGCGAATTCACCCCTCCACTTT. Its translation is CASSLGANSPLHF.

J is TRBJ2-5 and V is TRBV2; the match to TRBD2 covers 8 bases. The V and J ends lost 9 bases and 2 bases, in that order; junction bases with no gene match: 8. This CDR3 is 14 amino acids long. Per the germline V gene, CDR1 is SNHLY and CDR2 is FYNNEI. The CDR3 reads CASTSGVWQETQYF. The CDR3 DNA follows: TGTGCCAGTACTAGCGGTGTTTGGCAAGAGACCCAGTACTTC.

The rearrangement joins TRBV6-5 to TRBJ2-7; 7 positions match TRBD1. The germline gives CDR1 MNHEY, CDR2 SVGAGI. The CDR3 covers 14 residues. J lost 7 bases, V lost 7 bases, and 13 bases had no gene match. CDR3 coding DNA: TGTGCCAGCAAACCCGACAGGGCGATTGGGGAGCAGTACTTC. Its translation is CASKPDRAIGEQYF.

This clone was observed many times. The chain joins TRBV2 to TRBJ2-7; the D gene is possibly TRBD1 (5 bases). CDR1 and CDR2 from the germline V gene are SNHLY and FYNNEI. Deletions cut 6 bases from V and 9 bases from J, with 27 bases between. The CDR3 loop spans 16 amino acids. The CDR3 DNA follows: TGTGCCAGCAGCGAGACGCAGGGATTAACCTTGCTCGGGCAGTACTTC. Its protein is CASSETQGLTLLGQYF.

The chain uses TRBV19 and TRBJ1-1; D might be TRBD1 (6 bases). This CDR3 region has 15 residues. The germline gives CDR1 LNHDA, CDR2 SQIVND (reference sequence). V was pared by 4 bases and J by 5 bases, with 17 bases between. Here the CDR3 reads CASSKQGYLGTEAFF. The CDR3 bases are TGTGCCAGTAGTAAACAGGGATATCTGGGAACTGAAGCTTTCTTT.

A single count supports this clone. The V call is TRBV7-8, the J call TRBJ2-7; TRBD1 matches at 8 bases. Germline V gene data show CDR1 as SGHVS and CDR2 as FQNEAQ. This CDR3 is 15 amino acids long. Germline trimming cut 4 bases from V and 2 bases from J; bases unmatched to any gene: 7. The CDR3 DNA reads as TGTGCCAGCAGCTCCCCGGCACAGGGGGCCTACGAGCAGTACTTC. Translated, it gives CASSSPAQGAYEQYF.

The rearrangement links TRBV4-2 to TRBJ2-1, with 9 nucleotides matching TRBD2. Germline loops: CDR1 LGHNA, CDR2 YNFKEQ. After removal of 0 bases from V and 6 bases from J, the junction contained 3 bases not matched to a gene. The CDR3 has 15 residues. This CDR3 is CASSQDLAGFNEQFF. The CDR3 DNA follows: TGTGCCAGCAGCCAAGATCTAGCGGGGTTCAATGAGCAGTTCTTC.

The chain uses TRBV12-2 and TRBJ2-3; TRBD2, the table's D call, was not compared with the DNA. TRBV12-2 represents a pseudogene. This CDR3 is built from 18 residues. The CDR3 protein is CASRLVTGRAEGTDTQYF. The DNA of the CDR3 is TGTGCAAGTCGCTTAGTTACCGGGAGGGCCGAGGGCACAGATACGCAGTATTTT.

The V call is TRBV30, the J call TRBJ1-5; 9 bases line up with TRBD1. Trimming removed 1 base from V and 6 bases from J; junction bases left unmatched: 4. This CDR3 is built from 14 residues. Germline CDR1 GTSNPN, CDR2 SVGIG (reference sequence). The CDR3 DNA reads TGTGCCTGGAGTGACGGGACAGGGTTTCAGCCCCAGCATTTT. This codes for CAWSDGTGFQPQHF.

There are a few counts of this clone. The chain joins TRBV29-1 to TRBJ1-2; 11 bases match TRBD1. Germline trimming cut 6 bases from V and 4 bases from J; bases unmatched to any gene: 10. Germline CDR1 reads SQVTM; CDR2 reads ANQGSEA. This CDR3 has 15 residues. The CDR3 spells CSVLRTGGAGYGYTF. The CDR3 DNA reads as TGCAGCGTCCTCCGGACAGGGGGCGCCGGCTATGGCTACACCTTC.

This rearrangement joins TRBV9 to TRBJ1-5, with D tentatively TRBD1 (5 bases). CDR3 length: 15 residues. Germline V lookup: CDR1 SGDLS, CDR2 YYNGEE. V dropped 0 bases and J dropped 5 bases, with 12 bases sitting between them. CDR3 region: CASSVGDSRYQPQHF. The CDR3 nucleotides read TGTGCCAGCAGCGTAGGAGACAGCCGCTATCAGCCCCAGCATTTT.

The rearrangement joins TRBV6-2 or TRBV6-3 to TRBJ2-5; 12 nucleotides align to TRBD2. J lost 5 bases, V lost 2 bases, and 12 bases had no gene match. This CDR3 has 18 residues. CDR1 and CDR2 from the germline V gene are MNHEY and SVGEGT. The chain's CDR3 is CASSYGLLAGGGEETQYF. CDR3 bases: TGTGCCAGCAGTTACGGTTTACTAGCGGGAGGTGGTGAGGAGACCCAGTACTTC.

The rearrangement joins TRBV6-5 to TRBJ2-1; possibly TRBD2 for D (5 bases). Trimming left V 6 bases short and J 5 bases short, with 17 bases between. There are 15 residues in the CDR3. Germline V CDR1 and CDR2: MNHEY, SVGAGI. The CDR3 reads CASSPRWGENNEQFF. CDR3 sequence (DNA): TGTGCCAGCAGCCCGAGATGGGGAGAAAACAATGAGCAGTTCTTC.

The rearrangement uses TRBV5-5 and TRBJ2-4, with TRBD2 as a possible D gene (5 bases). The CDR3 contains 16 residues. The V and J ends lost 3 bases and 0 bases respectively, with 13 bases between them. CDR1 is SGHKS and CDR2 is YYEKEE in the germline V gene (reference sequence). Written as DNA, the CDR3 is TGTGCCAGCAGCTCTATACCCGGGGAAGCCAAAAACATTCAGTACTTC. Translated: CASSSIPGEAKNIQYF.

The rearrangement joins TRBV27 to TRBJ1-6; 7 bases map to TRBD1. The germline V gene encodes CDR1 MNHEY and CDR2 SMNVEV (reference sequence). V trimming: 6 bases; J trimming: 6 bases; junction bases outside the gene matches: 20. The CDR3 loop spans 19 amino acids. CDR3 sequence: CASRTDRVGSRSLNSPLHF. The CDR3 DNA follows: TGTGCCAGCAGGACAGACAGGGTTGGTAGTAGATCACTTAATTCACCCCTCCACTTT.

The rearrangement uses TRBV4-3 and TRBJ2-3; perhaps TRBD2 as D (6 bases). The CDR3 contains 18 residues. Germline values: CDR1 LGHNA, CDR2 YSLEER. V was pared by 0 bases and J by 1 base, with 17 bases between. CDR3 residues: CASSQELWGTPRTDTQYF. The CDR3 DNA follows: TGCGCCAGCAGCCAAGAACTTTGGGGGACTCCTCGCACAGATACGCAGTATTTT.

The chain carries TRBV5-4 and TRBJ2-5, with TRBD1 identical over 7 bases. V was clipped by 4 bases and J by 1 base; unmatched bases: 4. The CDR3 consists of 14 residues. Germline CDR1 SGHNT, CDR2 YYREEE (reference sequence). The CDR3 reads CASSDTGAQETQYF. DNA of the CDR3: TGTGCCAGCAGCGACACAGGGGCCCAAGAGACCCAGTACTTC.

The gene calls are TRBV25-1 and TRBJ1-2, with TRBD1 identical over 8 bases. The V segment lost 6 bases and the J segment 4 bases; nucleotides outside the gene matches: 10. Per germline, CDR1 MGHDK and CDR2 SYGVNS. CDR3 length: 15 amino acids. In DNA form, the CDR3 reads TGTGCCAGCAGACCGGGACAGGTACTGGGCTATGGCTACACCTTC. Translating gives CASRPGQVLGYGYTF.

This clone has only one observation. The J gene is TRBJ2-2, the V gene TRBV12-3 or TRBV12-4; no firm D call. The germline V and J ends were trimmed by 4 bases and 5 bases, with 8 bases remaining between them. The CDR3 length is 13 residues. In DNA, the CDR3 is TGTGCCAGCAGTTATACCAGGACCGGGGAGCTGTTTTTT. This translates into CASSYTRTGELFF.

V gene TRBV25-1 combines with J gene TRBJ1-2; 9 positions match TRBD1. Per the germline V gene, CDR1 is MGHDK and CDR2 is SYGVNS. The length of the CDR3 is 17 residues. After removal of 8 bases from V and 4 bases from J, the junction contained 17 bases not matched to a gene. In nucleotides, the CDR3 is TGTGCCAGCGTTCCGCCGAGTGTCGGGACAGGGCCCTATGGCTACACCTTC. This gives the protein CASVPPSVGTGPYGYTF.